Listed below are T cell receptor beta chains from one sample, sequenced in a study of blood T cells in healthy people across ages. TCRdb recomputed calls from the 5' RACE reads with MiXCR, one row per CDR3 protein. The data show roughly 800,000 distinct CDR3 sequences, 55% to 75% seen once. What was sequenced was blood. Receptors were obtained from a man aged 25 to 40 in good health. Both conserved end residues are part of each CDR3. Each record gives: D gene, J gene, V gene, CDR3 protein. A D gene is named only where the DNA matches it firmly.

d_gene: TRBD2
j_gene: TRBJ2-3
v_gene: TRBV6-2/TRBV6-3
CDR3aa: CASSYSRLAGATDTEYF

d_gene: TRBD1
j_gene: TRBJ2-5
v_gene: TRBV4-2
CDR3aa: CASSRDRGSRTQYF

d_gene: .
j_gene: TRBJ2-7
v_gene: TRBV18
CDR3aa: CASSPGGRDYEQYF

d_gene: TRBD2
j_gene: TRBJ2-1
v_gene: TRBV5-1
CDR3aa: CASRWTSGGSGGQFF

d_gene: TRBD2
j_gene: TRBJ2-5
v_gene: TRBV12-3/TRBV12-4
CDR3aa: CASRASGSLETQYF

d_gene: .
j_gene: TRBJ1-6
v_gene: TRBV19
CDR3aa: CASSTFRDKNSPLHF

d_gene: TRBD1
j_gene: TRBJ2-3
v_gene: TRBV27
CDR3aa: CASSSADRVGRDTQYF

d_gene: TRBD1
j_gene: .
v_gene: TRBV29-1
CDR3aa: CSVECGTGGRETQYF

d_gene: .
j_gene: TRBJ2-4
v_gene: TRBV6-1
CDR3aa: CASSPGWSIAKNIQYF

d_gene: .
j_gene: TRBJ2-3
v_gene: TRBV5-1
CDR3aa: CASSLGVLSVADTQYF

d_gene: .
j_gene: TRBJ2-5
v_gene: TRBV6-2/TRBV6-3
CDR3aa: CASSYPRLAGETQYF

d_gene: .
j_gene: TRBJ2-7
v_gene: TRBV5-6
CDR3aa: CASSWDTHYEQYF

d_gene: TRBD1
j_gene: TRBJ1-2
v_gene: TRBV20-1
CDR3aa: CSASPTGARYGYTF

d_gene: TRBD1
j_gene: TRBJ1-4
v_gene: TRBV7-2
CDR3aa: CASSVLGGGVNEKLFF

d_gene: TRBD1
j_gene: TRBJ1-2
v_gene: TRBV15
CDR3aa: CATSRDRGQEVYTF

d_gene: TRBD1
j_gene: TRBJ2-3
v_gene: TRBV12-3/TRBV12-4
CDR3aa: CASSPGQVLQYF

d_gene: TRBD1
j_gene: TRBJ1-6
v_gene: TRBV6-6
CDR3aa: CASGPGQGYSPLHF

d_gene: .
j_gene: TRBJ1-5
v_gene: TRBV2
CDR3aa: CASSEIYQPQHF

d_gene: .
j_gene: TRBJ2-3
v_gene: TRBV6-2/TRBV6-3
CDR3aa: CASSSPYSDTQYF

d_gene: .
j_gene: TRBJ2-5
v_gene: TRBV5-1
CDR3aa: CASRVSSGFWGETQYF

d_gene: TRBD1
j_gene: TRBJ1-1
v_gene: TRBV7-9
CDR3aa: CASSPDRIPEAFF

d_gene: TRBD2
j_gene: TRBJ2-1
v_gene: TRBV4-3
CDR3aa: CASSQVASGSHEQFF

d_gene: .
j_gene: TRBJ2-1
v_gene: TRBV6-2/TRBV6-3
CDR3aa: CASSYVAGTGGHEQFF

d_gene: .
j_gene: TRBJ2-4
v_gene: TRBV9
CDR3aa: CASSVMGGPGERYF

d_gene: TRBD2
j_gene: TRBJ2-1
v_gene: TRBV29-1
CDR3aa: CSVDYTTSGRNGEQFF

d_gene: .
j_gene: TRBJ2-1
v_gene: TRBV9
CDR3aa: CASSVGVRKSYNEQFF

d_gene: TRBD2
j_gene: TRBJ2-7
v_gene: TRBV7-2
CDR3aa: CASRAPGLATYEQYF

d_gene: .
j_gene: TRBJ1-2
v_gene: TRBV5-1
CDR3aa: CASSLGQNYNGYTF

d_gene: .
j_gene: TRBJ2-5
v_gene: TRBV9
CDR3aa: CASSVSGRTSKETQYF

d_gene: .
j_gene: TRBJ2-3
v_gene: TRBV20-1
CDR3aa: CSASGADTQYF

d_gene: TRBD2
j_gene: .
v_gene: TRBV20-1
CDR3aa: CSARGGRTSGHLETQYF

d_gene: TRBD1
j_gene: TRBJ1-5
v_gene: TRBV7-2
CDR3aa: CASSPRTGPNQPQHF

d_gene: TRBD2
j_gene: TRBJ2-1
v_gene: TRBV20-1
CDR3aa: CSAWNSIAGGDGEQFF

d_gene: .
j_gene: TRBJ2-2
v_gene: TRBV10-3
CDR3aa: CAISESRGELFF

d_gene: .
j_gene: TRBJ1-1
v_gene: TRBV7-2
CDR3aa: CASSQMNGWTEAFF

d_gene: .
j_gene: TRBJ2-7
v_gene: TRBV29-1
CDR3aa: CSVERWGSYNEQYF

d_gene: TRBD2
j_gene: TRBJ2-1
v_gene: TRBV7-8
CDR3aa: CASSLQAAGGAYNEQFF

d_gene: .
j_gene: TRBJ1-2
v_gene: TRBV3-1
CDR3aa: CASSQESTGPSNYGYTF

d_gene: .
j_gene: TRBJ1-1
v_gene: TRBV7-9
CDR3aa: CASSSPLGTSYTEAFF

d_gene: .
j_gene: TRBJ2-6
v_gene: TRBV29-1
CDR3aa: CSVAQLSGANVLTF